The 16 T cell receptor beta chains below were found in one sample sequenced in a study of T cell clonality in common variable immunodeficiency. TCRdb's copy holds only in-frame clones and misses some; the assay was immunoSEQ multiplex PCR. The table lists 40,000 to 45,000 clones, with no singletons. Sequenced input: peripheral blood mononuclear cells. Source of these receptors: a person aged 18 to 75 in good health.

This clone was detected ten times or more. Sequencing ends 3 residues short of the CDR3 end; the germline J gene provides the rest. This chain joins TRBV20-1 and TRBJ1-4; 7 positions match TRBD1. This CDR3 region has 15 residues. The germline V gene encodes CDR1 DFQATT and CDR2 SNEGSKA (reference sequence). The covered CDR3 bases are TGCAGTGCTCCCGGTACCGGGACAGTTGTGGATGGA. This gives the protein CSAPGTGTVVDG. The CDR3 in full is CSAPGTGTVVDGLFF.

As concerns this clone: The CDR3 end falls 3 residues outside the read, so it is completed with the germline J gene. The gene calls are TRBV20-1 and TRBJ2-3; D is perhaps TRBD1 (5 bases). The CDR3 has 14 amino acids. The germline V gene has CDR1 DFQATT and CDR2 SNEGSKA (reference sequence). CDR3 bases read: TGCAGTGCTAGATCGGAAAGGGGCAATCAGCCG. This encodes CSARSERGNQP. The whole CDR3 sequence reads CSARSERGNQPQYF.

This clone was picked up many times. Read sequence stops 3 residues before the CDR3 end, and the germline J gene provides the missing end. This chain uses TRBV10-3 with TRBJ2-1; D perhaps matches TRBD2 (6 bases). The CDR3 runs 17 residues. Trimming took 8 bases from V and 4 from J, leaving 24 bases between them. Germline V gene sequence: CDR1 ENHRY, CDR2 SYGVKD. Partial CDR3 DNA: TGTGCCATCTCCTGGAGGCGGGATCTCCTTTCATACAATGAG. Protein product: CAISWRRDLLSYNE. The whole CDR3 reads CAISWRRDLLSYNEQFF.

This clone showed up many times. Read data end 3 residues before the CDR3 end; the end is taken from the germline J gene. This rearrangement joins TRBV7-2 to TRBJ2-5; TRBD2 might be the D (5 bases). Trimming removed 4 bases from V and 5 bases from J, with 17 bases in between. The CDR3 sequence is 15 residues long. The V gene's germline CDR1 is SGHTA and CDR2 FQGNSA. The CDR3: CASSSSVHPGETQYF. CDR3 DNA (partial): TGTGCCAGCAGCTCAAGCGTGCACCCGGGGGAGACC.

Ten or more counts support this clone. Read coverage stops 3 residues before the CDR3 terminus; the germline J gene supplies the remainder. The rearrangement uses TRBV20-1 and TRBJ2-3; 10 nucleotides match TRBD2. Germline V gene sequence: CDR1 DFQATT, CDR2 SNEGSKA (reference sequence). Trimming cost V 5 bases and J 1 base; bases outside gene matches: 3. This CDR3 is 14 amino acids long. CDR3 protein: CSAGTSGGTDTQYF. Incomplete CDR3 DNA: TGCAGTGCTGGAACTAGCGGGGGCACAGATACG.

For this clone: The CDR3 end is not reached by the read, which stops 3 residues before it; the germline J gene fills it in. V is TRBV20-1 and J is TRBJ2-5, with 9 bases fitting TRBD2. The germline V gene encodes CDR1 DFQATT and CDR2 SNEGSKA (reference sequence). The CDR3 has 16 residues. V lost 1 base and J lost 4; bases outside the gene matches: 10. The DNA read from the CDR3 is TGCAGTGCTAGAGTCAACCGGGGACTAGCCAGAGAGACC. Its protein is CSARVNRGLARET. The whole CDR3 region reads CSARVNRGLARETQYF.

This clone was observed at least ten times. With the read ending 3 residues before the CDR3 end, the germline J gene is used to fill in that end. This chain joins TRBV7-9 and TRBJ1-2, with D maybe TRBD1 (5 bases). The CDR3 has 15 amino acids. With 4 bases removed from V and 6 bases from J, the gap between germline ends came to 18 bases. CDR1 is SEHNR, CDR2 FQNEAQ, per germline (reference sequence). The CDR3 sequence is CASSSDQGFVDGYTF. CDR3 DNA (partial): TGTGCCAGCAGCTCCGACCAGGGTTTCGTGGATGGC.

This clone was seen ten or more times. The read halts 3 residues ahead of the CDR3 end, with the missing end drawn from the germline J gene. V and J are TRBV6-1 and TRBJ1-5; no clear D. The CDR3 loop spans 14 amino acids. Germline CDR1 reads MNHNS; CDR2 reads SASEGT. V shed 4 bases and J shed 4 bases, with 11 bases lying between them. CDR3 bases read: TGTGCCAGCAGTGTCCCGGGCGGGAATCAGCCC. Translated, it gives CASSVPGGNQP. The CDR3 in full is CASSVPGGNQPQHF.

There are many counts of this clone. The read terminates 3 residues ahead of where the CDR3 ends, so the germline J gene completes it. The chain links TRBV12-3 or TRBV12-4 to TRBJ2-2, with TRBD1 identical over 7 bases. There are 15 residues in the CDR3. With 5 bases clipped from V and 2 bases from J, the junction kept 5 bases outside the gene matches. CDR3 in amino acids: CASSNRQGNTGELFF. CDR3 bases read: TGTGCCAGCAGTAACCGACAGGGTAACACCGGGGAG.

In its sample, this clone was seen many times. The read falls 3 residues short of the CDR3 end, and the missing part is taken from the germline J gene. The V and J genes are TRBV20-1 and TRBJ2-3; 9 bases align to TRBD2. The CDR3 has 15 amino acids. The germline V gene has CDR1 DFQATT and CDR2 SNEGSKA (reference sequence). Trimming removed 6 bases from V and 6 bases from J; junction bases left unmatched: 13. The CDR3 spells CSADLAGPSPDTQYF. CDR3 bases read: TGCAGTGCGGATCTAGCGGGGCCCTCTCCGGATACG.

This clone was seen more than once but under ten times. The read halts 3 residues ahead of the CDR3 end, with the missing end drawn from the germline J gene. V is TRBV5-6 and J is TRBJ1-2; D is possibly TRBD1 (5 bases). CDR1 is SGHDT and CDR2 is YYEEEE in the germline V gene. CDR3 length: 15 amino acids. This CDR3 is CASSLAGLVGNTYTF. The covered CDR3 bases are TGTGCCAGCAGCTTGGCGGGACTAGTGGGAAATACC.

This clone was recorded at least ten times. Read sequence stops 3 residues before the CDR3 end, and the germline J gene provides the missing end. The chain joins TRBV7-2 to TRBJ1-2; 9 nucleotides line up with TRBD1. The germline V gene encodes CDR1 SGHTA and CDR2 FQGNSA. CDR3 length: 14 residues. V was pared by 4 bases and J by 5 bases, with 5 bases of the junction left unmatched. This CDR3 reads CASSSGTGKYGYTF. The CDR3 DNA, read in part, is TGTGCCAGCAGCTCCGGGACAGGGAAATATGGC.

Concerning this clone itself: The read ends 3 residues early relative to the CDR3; the germline J gene fills the gap. The chain has TRBV18 and TRBJ1-1, with TRBD1 identical over 8 bases. After removal of 3 bases from V and 2 bases from J, the junction contained 5 bases not matched to a gene. This CDR3 has 15 amino acids. The germline gives CDR1 KGHSH, CDR2 LQKENI. The CDR3 sequence: CASSPRTGQNTEAFF. Incomplete CDR3 DNA: TGTGCCAGCTCACCCAGGACAGGGCAAAACACTGAA.

At least ten counts were recorded for this clone. The read falls 3 residues short of the CDR3 end, and the missing part is taken from the germline J gene. The chain recombines TRBV4-2 with TRBJ2-4; a possible D gene is TRBD2 (5 bases). Per germline, CDR1 LGHNA and CDR2 YNFKEQ. V was trimmed by 0 bases and J by 6 bases, leaving 9 bases between them. The CDR3 is 14 residues long. The CDR3 reads CASSQDMSGNIQYF. CDR3 DNA (partial): TGTGCCAGCAGCCAAGATATGAGCGGAAACATT.

About this clone itself: The read falls 3 residues short of the CDR3 end, and the missing part is taken from the germline J gene. This chain uses TRBV18 with TRBJ2-7; the match to TRBD2 covers 10 bases. CDR3 length: 20 residues. Germline V lookup: CDR1 KGHSH, CDR2 LQKENI. With 5 bases clipped from V and 0 bases from J, the junction kept 19 bases outside the gene matches. The CDR3 loop is CASSRPLLAGVGRGSYEQYF. The CDR3 bases that were read are TGTGCCAGCTCAAGACCCCTGCTAGCGGGAGTAGGTAGGGGCTCCTACGAG.

This clone was recorded at least ten times. Read coverage stops 3 residues before the CDR3 terminus; the germline J gene supplies the remainder. This chain uses TRBV20-1 with TRBJ2-4; 11 bases line up with TRBD2. The germline gives CDR1 DFQATT, CDR2 SNEGSKA (reference sequence). The CDR3 runs to 15 residues. V shed 6 bases and J 6 bases; nucleotides not matched to a gene: 10. Here the CDR3 reads CSAISGRARSNIQYF. CDR3 DNA (partial): TGCAGTGCGATTAGCGGGAGGGCCAGATCAAACATT.